This T cell receptor beta chain appears in the sequencing data of a study of long-term antiretroviral therapy in people with HIV (dated by TCRdb to between 2022 and 2023). Background for the entire study: The earliest samples were collected about a decade before the 2015 WHO recommendation for immediate ART, when ART was typically delayed until CD4 counts fell. A retrospective serial study tested whether changes in peripheral blood TRB repertoire composition and diversity were associated with ART initiation and durable HIV suppression. The cohort contributed under 200 cryopreserved PBMC samples from about 33 adults with confirmed HIV infection, collected serially over a mean of around 6 years (range 1-12). Eleven of the 30 participants with HIV were female. No cross-contamination during QIAcube processing was seen in test extractions of a monoclonal T-cell line run alongside 33 polyclonal samples. Overall study outcomes, separate from this receptor: The samples span the years 2004 to 2017, and the ART regimens used may be less effective than current regimens. Because pre-ART samples had limited cell numbers, unsorted PBMC were profiled rather than sorted CD4+ and CD8+ T cells. CDR3 length ranges in HIV repertoires were narrower than in controls, and network structure suggested an antigen-experienced repertoire with only a slight naive shift after ART. Limited PBMC availability meant only the TCR beta chain was sequenced, without alpha chain pairing. Inferences about post-ART repertoire changes are limited because no data were available on ART adherence, viral resistance or therapy changes. At every time point, the repertoire was dominated by expanded TRB clones first identified before ART initiation, although this dominance fluctuated and, in many PLHIV, declined after ART. ART initiation was associated with a significant increase in TRB diversity, but diversity stayed significantly below transplant donor controls even after long-term ART.

A word on this clone: Its antigen has not been determined. No quality values exist for individual bases; no much larger clone is one base distant.

The CDR3 holds 14 amino acids from the cysteine to the phenylalanine. CDR3 DNA only is kept here, 42 bases in frame from base 1. Deletion took 3 bases off V and 0 bases off J, with a span of 9 bases between the germline ends. In the germline V gene (reference sequence), CDR1 corresponds to SGHKS and CDR2 to YYEKEE. The immunoSEQ hsTCRB v3.0 assay was used at survey level resolution to sequence the TRB variable region. The target sequencing depth for TRB was about 40,000-55,000 T-cell genomes per sample. TRB libraries were pooled and sequenced on an Illumina MiSeq using a v3 150-cycle kit. In the source study's methods: Repertoire analysis was performed in R inside a reproducible Nextflow workflow that covered QC, data transformation and analysis. Custom analyses were implemented in LymphoSeq2, an R package for AIRR-Seq data exploration. A handful of samples that produced fewer than 5000 total TRB sequences were removed, so 180 or so HIV repertoires were analyzed. Among the roughly 200 retained HIV repertoires, 55 to 60 were collected before ART initiation and around 130 after ART initiation. Repertoires were downsampled to 5000 TRB nucleotide sequences, and summary statistics were averaged over 100 downsampling iterations. TRB sequences were retained for analysis only if CDR3 regions of at least seven amino acids were present. Diversity was assessed using a clonality score derived from Shannon entropy and using the Gini coefficient. In repertoire networks, the top 5000 CDR3 amino acid sequences were linked whenever an edit distance of one separated two sequences. Antigen specificity groups and MHC restriction were predicted for TRB CDR3 amino acid sequences with GLIPH2. CDR3 amino acid sequences were matched against VDJdb and McPAS-TCR to flag known CMV, EBV, HIV or tissue antigen associations. Pre-ART, post-ART and control groups were compared with Wilcoxon signed-rank tests and Holm-Bonferroni correction. The table comes from immuneACCESS by way of TCRdb, which keeps in-frame sequences with V and J called. Part of the clones is missing from these tables; in studies checked, under half for an unresolved V gene and the rest for unknown reasons. V, J and clone size derive from that table, while D and trimming were established from the DNA sequence. This sample comprises 20,000 to 25,000 clones, roughly four fifths of them detected only once. Less than 20% of the sample lies in the top ten.

Inclusion was restricted to participants for whom at least one PBMC sample before ART initiation and at least two post-ART samples were available. Treatment was received in the United States of America by all participants with HIV. Before DNA extraction, cryopreserved samples of roughly 1-10 million PBMC were thawed and washed. At the time of the earliest PBMC sample, participants with HIV were aged between about 23 and 54 years. PBMC samples were contributed by each participant from 1-4 timepoints before ART initiation and 2-8 timepoints after ART initiation, with a median of 7 samples. Serial HIV viral load, CD4+ T-cell count, ART history and demographic data were obtained for every participant. A Qiagen kit on a QIAcube was used to extract genomic DNA from unsorted PBMC, with samples processed in batches of 12.

The sequenced sample was unsorted PBMCs, obtained 0.5 years before starting antiretroviral therapy. The chain couples TRBV5-5 to TRBJ1-1, with a tentative D gene TRBD1 over 6 matching bases. The source of this sequence is a man aged 35-49 years with HIV. The DNA is TGTGCCAGCAGCTATGGACAGATGAACACTGAAGCTTTCTTT. Its protein reads: CASSYGQMNTEAFF.